The subject of this entry is one T cell receptor (beta chain). This clone was observed a single time. It lacks a known antigen. No base qualities exist here, and no much larger clone lies one base off it. This sample stems from a study of blood T cell repertoires in COVID-19 (dated by TCRdb to the early 2020s). A note on the overall study: Collaborator samples came from the United States, Italy and Spain and covered acute and convalescent phases of COVID-19. The prospective study material was composed of cDNA or gDNA derived from T cells, B-cell-depleted T cells, or PBMCs. Deeply sampled blood TCRbeta repertoires from subjects exposed to, actively infected with, or recovered from COVID-19 were included in the dataset. The repertoires were released in a freely available public database intended as a resource for research on the immune response to SARS-CoV-2. Samples were obtained from the ongoing ImmuneRACE study (first 160 participants) and from over 1,000 subjects provided by 6 global collaborators. A de-identified subject ID, COVID-19 status, age in years and sex were almost always included in the sample metadata. Where available, HLA class I and class II types were obtained from metadata supplied by the sample provider rather than from assay-based typing. Results and caveats for the whole study, not just this receptor: Clinical and demographic metadata were provided uncurated, with the amount varying by source and participant.

Trimming takes 4 bases off V and 5 bases off J; junction bases not matched to a gene: 10. The germline V gene encodes CDR1 SNHLY and CDR2 FYNNEI. The CDR3 covers 15 residues, taking in both the cysteine and the phenylalanine. Only the CDR3 DNA stays, 45 bases, in frame from base 1. TCRbeta CDR3 regions were amplified from genomic DNA by means of the immunoSEQ Assay, a bias-controlled multiplex PCR. On the study's bioinformatics: Nucleated cell counts per sample were estimated from amplification of reference gene primers within the assay. To quantify the absolute abundance of each unique TCRbeta CDR3 rearrangement, sequence reads were collapsed and filtered. For each sample, productive Simpson clonality was calculated as the square root of Simpson's diversity index across productive rearrangements. TCRdb provides this immuneACCESS table in a form limited to in-frame rearrangements. Some clones are lacking; in checked studies, under half of them reflect an unresolved V gene, and why the rest are absent is not known. The DNA gave D and trimming, while V, J and clone size come from that table. The table for this sample lists a few hundred thousand clones; approximately 90% of them were counted only once. The top ten constitute 0.95% to 1.5% of the sample.

Enrolling through a virtual design, the prospective study's participants ranged in age from roughly 18 to 90 years and lived across roughly 24 United States geographic areas. Cohort assignment in the prospective study relied on participant-reported clinical history from a screening survey and a study questionnaire. Recovered participants in ImmuneRACE Cohort 3 were defined as having two consecutive negative NP/OP PCR tests, clearance from a healthcare professional, or resolution of symptoms. Mobile phlebotomists in the prospective study collected whole blood, serum and a nasopharyngeal or oropharyngeal swab from every participant. Additional blood draws and questionnaires over an approximately two-month period could optionally be provided by prospective study participants. Before DNA extraction, prospective study blood samples were shipped either frozen or at room temperature.

Input material: PBMCs or T cells enriched from blood (not recorded which). The chain joins TRBV2 to TRBJ1-1; the central 7 bases match TRBD1. The TCR originated in a man between 25 and 39 years old who had recovered from COVID-19. The CDR3 protein: CASSGTGKKGTEAFF. The bases read TGTGCCAGCAGTGGGACAGGTAAAAAGGGAACTGAAGCTTTCTTT.